This entry features one T cell receptor (beta chain) sequence. Its antigen is still unknown. This entry comes from a study of shared clonotypes between healthy human individuals. Study results and caveats: On the whole, naive subsets had larger estimated richness than memory subsets had.

Assay: immunoSEQ multiplex PCR; the TCRdb copy retains only in-frame clones and omits some. The table includes some 2,500,000 clones, 93% detected once. Free of recent acute infections or vaccinations, the donors were healthy HIV-negative adults. The TCR comes from a man aged 18 to 30 in good health. Some clones in this sample may be carry-over from other donors' samples. Sequencing input: naive CD4+ T cells from PBMCs. Subset denoted: CD45RA+ positively selected.

CDR3 nucleotides: TGTGCCAGCAGCTTGGAGGGGAGAAACTATGGCTACACCTTC. Translation gives CASSLEGRNYGYTF. The chain couples TRBV5-4 to TRBJ1-2; maybe TRBD1 (5 bases). The length of the CDR3 is 14 residues. V gave up 0 bases and J gave up 2 bases, with 8 bases separating them. Germline CDR1 is SGHNT and CDR2 is YYREEE (reference sequence).